The rows below give T cell receptor beta chains drawn from one sample of a study of identical twins. TCRdb used MiXCR to reprocess the 5' RACE reads, holding one entry per CDR3 protein. Seen here are 450,000 or so distinct CDR3 sequences, 13% to 15% observed once, and the top ten hold roughly 0.56%. The same sample was also studied in work on yellow fever vaccine responses in identical twins.

The source material was CD4+ T cells sorted from blood. The source of these receptors is a woman aged 18-30 years in good health. Both conserved end residues are part of each CDR3. The order of the fields is V gene, D gene, J gene, clone size, CDR3 protein, CDR3 DNA. A D gene is named only where the DNA matches it firmly. Some rows have no size entry. The others give once, few or many, or a class for an expanded clone.

v_gene: TRBV11-2
d_gene: TRBD1
j_gene: TRBJ2-1
abundance: few
CDR3aa: CASSPNRDSSYNEQFF
CDR3nt: TGTGCCAGCAGCCCCAACCGGGACAGCTCCTACAATGAGCAGTTCTTC

v_gene: TRBV5-1
d_gene: -
j_gene: TRBJ2-3
abundance: few
CDR3aa: CASSVVPDTDTQYF
CDR3nt: TGCGCCAGCTCCGTGGTCCCGGACACAGATACGCAGTATTTT

v_gene: TRBV28
d_gene: TRBD1
j_gene: TRBJ1-2
abundance: few
CDR3aa: CASSLSSGQGSVGGYTF
CDR3nt: TGTGCCAGCAGTTTATCCTCGGGACAGGGTTCTGTCGGTGGCTACACCTTC

v_gene: TRBV27
d_gene: -
j_gene: TRBJ2-5
abundance: few
CDR3aa: CATNRGGDQETQYF
CDR3nt: TGTGCCACCAATCGAGGCGGGGACCAAGAGACCCAGTACTTC

v_gene: TRBV6-1
d_gene: TRBD2
j_gene: TRBJ2-1
abundance: few
CDR3aa: CASSPPGLAGANEQFF
CDR3nt: TGTGCCAGCAGTCCGCCGGGACTAGCGGGAGCCAATGAGCAGTTCTTC

v_gene: TRBV20-1
d_gene: TRBD2
j_gene: TRBJ2-5
abundance: few
CDR3aa: CSAIQAGGPSETQYF
CDR3nt: TGCAGTGCTATTCAAGCGGGGGGGCCATCGGAGACCCAGTACTTC

v_gene: TRBV12-3/TRBV12-4
d_gene: TRBD2
j_gene: TRBJ2-3
abundance: -
CDR3aa: CASSSRAGVADTQYF
CDR3nt: TGTGCCAGCAGTTCCCGAGCGGGAGTGGCAGATACGCAGTATTTT

v_gene: TRBV7-2
d_gene: -
j_gene: TRBJ2-2
abundance: -
CDR3aa: CASSLLWNTGELFF
CDR3nt: TGTGCCAGCAGCTTACTTTGGAACACCGGGGAGCTGTTTTTT

v_gene: TRBV12-3/TRBV12-4
d_gene: -
j_gene: TRBJ2-5
abundance: many
CDR3aa: CASSVPGTRETQYF
CDR3nt: TGTGCCAGCAGTGTCCCGGGGACTCGAGAGACCCAGTACTTC

v_gene: TRBV29-1
d_gene: TRBD2
j_gene: TRBJ2-5
abundance: many
CDR3aa: CSVVGRASETQYF
CDR3nt: TGCAGCGTTGTCGGGAGGGCCTCAGAGACCCAGTACTTC

v_gene: TRBV5-6
d_gene: -
j_gene: TRBJ2-7
abundance: few
CDR3aa: CASSLGRRGEQYF
CDR3nt: TGTGCCAGCAGCTTGGGCCGACGCGGGGAGCAGTACTTC

v_gene: TRBV20-1
d_gene: -
j_gene: TRBJ2-7
abundance: few
CDR3aa: CSATTATYEQYF
CDR3nt: TGCAGTGCTACTACAGCGACCTACGAGCAGTACTTC

v_gene: TRBV21-1
d_gene: -
j_gene: TRBJ2-7
abundance: few
CDR3aa: CASSPSSMLDYEQYF
CDR3nt: TGTGCCAGCAGCCCCTCCTCTATGTTAGACTACGAGCAGTACTTC

v_gene: TRBV5-6
d_gene: TRBD1
j_gene: TRBJ2-2
abundance: few
CDR3aa: CASTPDRDYGGELFF
CDR3nt: TGTGCCAGCACCCCGGACAGGGATTATGGCGGGGAGCTGTTTTTT

v_gene: TRBV3-1
d_gene: -
j_gene: TRBJ2-7
abundance: -
CDR3aa: CAMPPWCF
CDR3nt: TGTGCCATGCCTCCTTGGTGCTTC

v_gene: TRBV19
d_gene: TRBD2
j_gene: TRBJ2-5
abundance: few
CDR3aa: CASSRPAGVSETQYF
CDR3nt: TGTGCCAGTAGTAGACCGGCGGGGGTATCAGAGACCCAGTACTTC

v_gene: TRBV5-4
d_gene: -
j_gene: TRBJ1-2
abundance: few
CDR3aa: CASSLGQPYGYTF
CDR3nt: TGTGCCAGCAGCTTAGGACAACCTTATGGCTACACCTTC

v_gene: TRBV5-1
d_gene: -
j_gene: TRBJ2-3
abundance: many
CDR3aa: CASSLAGYPAYF
CDR3nt: TGCGCCAGCAGCTTGGCTGGGTACCCGGCGTATTTT

v_gene: TRBV28
d_gene: -
j_gene: TRBJ2-7
abundance: few
CDR3aa: CASSLTYQSYEQYF
CDR3nt: TGTGCCAGCAGTTTAACCTACCAATCCTACGAGCAGTACTTC

v_gene: TRBV6-5
d_gene: -
j_gene: TRBJ1-4
abundance: few
CDR3aa: CASSYFGQFEKLFF
CDR3nt: TGTGCCAGCAGTTACTTCGGACAGTTTGAAAAACTGTTTTTT

v_gene: TRBV12-3/TRBV12-4
d_gene: -
j_gene: TRBJ2-2
abundance: -
CDR3aa: CASSPYRTNTGELFF
CDR3nt: TGTGCCAGCAGTCCCTACAGGACGAACACCGGGGAGCTGTTTTTT

v_gene: TRBV4-2
d_gene: TRBD2
j_gene: TRBJ2-2
abundance: -
CDR3aa: CASSQDGSGSAGELFF
CDR3nt: TGTGCCAGCAGCCAAGACGGTAGCGGGAGCGCCGGGGAGCTGTTTTTT

v_gene: TRBV4-2
d_gene: -
j_gene: TRBJ1-1
abundance: -
CDR3aa: CASSQEAKYTEAFF
CDR3nt: TGTGCCAGCAGCCAAGAGGCGAAATACACTGAAGCTTTCTTT

v_gene: TRBV6-2/TRBV6-3
d_gene: TRBD2
j_gene: TRBJ2-1
abundance: few
CDR3aa: CASSLLAGGPQFF
CDR3nt: TGTGCCAGCAGTTTGCTAGCGGGAGGGCCGCAGTTCTTC

v_gene: TRBV10-2
d_gene: TRBD2
j_gene: TRBJ2-5
abundance: -
CDR3aa: CASSDFQREAKETQYF
CDR3nt: TGCGCCAGCAGTGATTTTCAGCGGGAGGCCAAAGAGACCCAGTACTTC

v_gene: TRBV10-3
d_gene: TRBD1
j_gene: TRBJ2-7
abundance: -
CDR3aa: CAISESGTASYEQYF
CDR3nt: TGTGCCATCAGTGAGTCCGGGACAGCCTCCTACGAGCAGTACTTC

v_gene: TRBV7-3
d_gene: TRBD2
j_gene: TRBJ2-3
abundance: -
CDR3aa: CASSSRGLPSTDTQYF
CDR3nt: TGTGCCAGCAGCTCCCGGGGACTACCTAGCACAGATACGCAGTATTTT

v_gene: TRBV11-2
d_gene: -
j_gene: TRBJ2-4
abundance: few
CDR3aa: CASSLGVTGIGAKNIQYF
CDR3nt: TGTGCCAGCAGCTTAGGGGTCACAGGGATTGGGGCCAAAAACATTCAGTACTTC

v_gene: TRBV4-2
d_gene: TRBD1
j_gene: TRBJ2-2
abundance: -
CDR3aa: CASSQEPTGTGTGELFF
CDR3nt: TGTGCCAGCAGCCAAGAACCGACAGGGACGGGCACCGGGGAGCTGTTTTTT

v_gene: TRBV7-2
d_gene: -
j_gene: TRBJ2-1
abundance: -
CDR3aa: CASSPAGGKYYNEQFF
CDR3nt: TGTGCCAGCAGCCCTGCTGGGGGAAAGTACTACAATGAGCAGTTCTTC

v_gene: TRBV5-1
d_gene: -
j_gene: TRBJ2-1
abundance: many
CDR3aa: CASSLGPYNEQFF
CDR3nt: TGCGCCAGCAGCTTGGGACCTTACAATGAGCAGTTCTTC

v_gene: TRBV10-3
d_gene: -
j_gene: TRBJ2-3
abundance: -
CDR3aa: CAIGQQVGGTDTQYF
CDR3nt: TGTGCCATCGGTCAGCAGGTGGGGGGCACAGATACGCAGTATTTT

v_gene: TRBV6-6
d_gene: -
j_gene: TRBJ2-1
abundance: few
CDR3aa: CASSPAYEQFF
CDR3nt: TGTGCCAGCAGTCCAGCTTATGAGCAGTTCTTC

v_gene: TRBV20-1
d_gene: -
j_gene: TRBJ2-5
abundance: few
CDR3aa: CSAIPSNIKGETQYF
CDR3nt: TGCAGTGCCATTCCTAGTAATATTAAGGGGGAGACCCAGTACTTC

v_gene: TRBV28
d_gene: -
j_gene: TRBJ2-7
abundance: -
CDR3aa: CASSAPTGTNYEQYF
CDR3nt: TGTGCCAGCAGTGCCCCCACAGGGACTAATTACGAGCAGTACTTC

v_gene: TRBV29-1
d_gene: -
j_gene: TRBJ2-7
abundance: few
CDR3aa: CSVPLESSPYEQYF
CDR3nt: TGCAGCGTCCCCCTGGAGTCGAGCCCCTACGAGCAGTACTTC

v_gene: TRBV7-2
d_gene: TRBD2
j_gene: TRBJ2-1
abundance: many
CDR3aa: CASSLNLGGYNEQFF
CDR3nt: TGTGCCAGCAGCTTAAACCTGGGGGGGTACAATGAGCAGTTCTTC

v_gene: TRBV5-1
d_gene: -
j_gene: TRBJ2-5
abundance: -
CDR3aa: CASSPELGETQYF
CDR3nt: TGCGCCAGCAGCCCGGAACTGGGGGAGACCCAGTACTTC

v_gene: TRBV27
d_gene: -
j_gene: TRBJ2-3
abundance: -
CDR3aa: CASSLRPLDMRRWVTDTQYF
CDR3nt: TGTGCCAGCAGTTTAAGGCCCCTTGACATGAGGCGCTGGGTCACAGATACGCAGTATTTT

v_gene: TRBV29-1
d_gene: TRBD1
j_gene: TRBJ2-7
abundance: many
CDR3aa: CSAYTGGEQYF
CDR3nt: TGCAGCGCCTATACAGGGGGCGAGCAGTACTTC

v_gene: TRBV29-1
d_gene: TRBD1
j_gene: TRBJ2-7
abundance: -
CDR3aa: CSVEQGAGYEQYF
CDR3nt: TGCAGCGTGGAACAGGGGGCTGGCTACGAGCAGTACTTC